This entry lists 31 T cell receptor beta chains sequenced from one sample in a study of graft-versus-host responses after intestinal transplantation. No antigens are known for them. The data were produced by immunoSEQ multiplex PCR, yet TCRdb's version contains in-frame clones alone and is incomplete. The table has about 26,000 clones, roughly 82% seen once. The specimen comprised unstimulated CD4+ T cells sorted from spleen or lymph node cells, sampled before intestinal transplant. These receptors came from a human donor who received an intestinal transplant.

The chain links TRBV7-3 to TRBJ2-1, with D perhaps matching TRBD1 or TRBD2 (5 bases each). Germline V gene lookup returns CDR1 SGHTA and CDR2 FQGTGA. V was shortened by 4 bases and J by 12 bases, with 16 bases between the two germline ends. The CDR3 consists of 13 residues. The CDR3 DNA reads TGTGCCAGCAGCTCCCGTGGAGTTGGGGGGCAGTTCTTC. It codes for CASSSRGVGGQFF.

This clone was seen only once. The V call is TRBV9, the J call TRBJ1-5; TRBD1 is a possible D gene (5 bases). Trimming pared 4 bases from V and 7 bases from J, leaving 18 bases between. The CDR3 runs 15 residues. CDR1 and CDR2 from the germline V gene are SGDLS and YYNGEE. CDR3 region: CASSPDGWGGQPQHF. CDR3 DNA: TGTGCCAGCAGCCCGGATGGGTGGGGGGGACAGCCCCAGCATTTT.

This clone came up a few times. The chain joins TRBV7-8 to TRBJ2-7; D might be TRBD2 (6 bases). The CDR3 has 14 residues. The V gene lost 5 bases and the J gene lost 3 bases, with 14 bases spanning the gap. The germline gives CDR1 SGHVS, CDR2 FQNEAQ. The CDR3 loop is CASSRTTRFYEQYF. CDR3 DNA sequence: TGTGCCAGCAGCAGGACTACTCGATTCTACGAGCAGTACTTC.

V gene TRBV21-1 combines with J gene TRBJ2-7; TRBD2, the table's D call, lacks a check against the DNA. TRBV21-1 is a pseudogene. The CDR3 has 12 residues. Written as DNA, the CDR3 is TGTGCCAGCAGCAAGGGGGGCTACGAGCAGTACTTC. Translated, it gives CASSKGGYEQYF.

The chain employs TRBV6-1 and TRBJ1-1; D unresolved. From germline, CDR1 is MNHNS and CDR2 SASEGT. This CDR3 spans 14 amino acids. The V gene lost 8 bases and the J gene lost 0 bases, with 13 bases spanning the gap. The CDR3 region has the DNA TGTGCCAGCGAGGAAGCCTCACTGAACACTGAAGCTTTCTTT. It translates to CASEEASLNTEAFF.

A single count supports this clone. This rearrangement joins TRBV12-5 to TRBJ1-1; D is uncertain. Per germline, CDR1 LGHNT and CDR2 FRNRAP. Trimming pared 0 bases from V and 4 bases from J, leaving 12 bases between. The CDR3 is made up of 15 amino acids. CDR3 DNA: TGTGCTAGTGGTTTGGTAGGGCAGATTGTCACTGAAGCTTTCTTT. This codes for CASGLVGQIVTEAFF.

V is TRBV15 and J is TRBJ1-4; TRBD1 matches 7 bases. The CDR3 covers 16 residues. Germline CDR1 is LNHNV and CDR2 is YYDKDF (reference sequence). V was pared by 4 bases and J by 4 bases, with 9 bases of the junction left unmatched. Here the CDR3 DNA reads TGTGCCACCAGCACCCGACAGGGAACAAGTAATGAAAAACTGTTTTTT. Its translation is CATSTRQGTSNEKLFF. The variable domain in full, with the rest retrieved from reference TRBV15 and TRBJ1-4, is DAMVIQNPRYQVTQFGKPVTLSCSQTLNHNVMYWYQQKSSQAPKLLFHYYDKDFNNEADTPDNFQSRRPNTSFCFLDIRSPGLGDTAMYLCATSTRQGTSNEKLFFGSGTQLSVL.

This chain links TRBV4-1 with TRBJ1-1; weak D call: TRBD1 (6 bases). V was cut by 1 base and J by 4 bases, with 13 bases left in between. In germline, CDR1 is MGHRA, CDR2 YSYEKL. The CDR3 is 15 residues long. The CDR3 spells CASSQVGGLITEAFF. In DNA form, the CDR3 reads TGCGCCAGCAGCCAAGTTGGGGGGCTCATCACTGAAGCTTTCTTT.

This clone was recorded a few times. This chain connects TRBV19 to TRBJ2-6, with 8 bases fitting TRBD1. V lost 8 bases, J lost 4 bases, and 10 bases stayed unmatched. Germline V lookup: CDR1 LNHDA, CDR2 SQIVND (reference sequence). The CDR3 extends over 16 amino acids. The CDR3 DNA follows: TGTGCCAGTTCCCCGGGACAGGTTTTGGGGGCCAACGTCCTGACTTTC. This gives the protein CASSPGQVLGANVLTF.

In its sample, this clone was seen once. V gene TRBV6-1 combines with J gene TRBJ2-2, with 8 positions matching TRBD1. Germline lookup yields CDR1 MNHNS and CDR2 SASEGT. CDR3 size: 13 residues. Unmatched junction bases numbered 4, after V lost 6 bases and J lost 7 bases. CDR3 protein: CASRQTGVGELFF. CDR3 DNA sequence: TGTGCCAGCAGACAGACAGGGGTCGGGGAGCTGTTTTTT.

CDR3 in amino acids: CASSGGLAEAKNIQYF. The CDR3 region has the DNA TGTGCCAGCAGCGGAGGACTAGCGGAAGCCAAAAACATTCAGTACTTC. V and J are TRBV9 and TRBJ2-4; 10 positions match TRBD2. The CDR3 is 16 residues long. In germline, CDR1 is SGDLS, CDR2 YYNGEE. Trimming took 3 bases from V and 0 from J; bases not matched to a gene: 3.

V is TRBV7-3 and J is TRBJ1-1; D gene uncertain. The germline CDR1 and CDR2 sequences are SGHTA and FQGTGA. Trimming took 5 bases from V and 0 from J, leaving 19 bases between them. The CDR3 runs 17 residues. DNA for the CDR3: TGTGCCAGCAGCCCAATGGGAATTTGGAGACTGAACACTGAAGCTTTCTTT. Encoded protein: CASSPMGIWRLNTEAFF.

This sequence joins TRBV4-1 and TRBJ2-2; TRBD2 aligns across 9 bases. V trimming: 4 bases; J trimming: 2 bases; junction bases outside the gene matches: 5. The CDR3 has 16 amino acids. Per germline, CDR1 MGHRA and CDR2 YSYEKL. CDR3 bases: TGCGCCAGCAGCCGTCGACTAGCGGTAAACACCGGGGAGCTGTTTTTT. Translated, it gives CASSRRLAVNTGELFF.

This clone was recorded only once. This chain's CDR3 is CASSLAGTTNTEAFF. CDR3 in DNA: TGTGCCAGCAGCTTAGCGGGGACAACGAACACTGAAGCTTTCTTT. The chain employs TRBV7-2 and TRBJ1-1; a possible D gene is TRBD1 (6 bases). The germline V gene has CDR1 SGHTA and CDR2 FQGNSA. The V end lost 0 bases, the J end lost 1 base, and 9 bases lay between the germline ends. CDR3 length equals 15 residues.

In regard to this clone: The same CDR3 is also encoded by other DNA sequences in this sample. The chain employs TRBV6-5 and TRBJ1-2, with D perhaps TRBD1 (5 bases). CDR3 length: 14 amino acids. Germline V gene lookup returns CDR1 MNHEY and CDR2 SVGAGI. The V gene lost 0 bases and the J gene lost 8 bases, with 13 bases spanning the gap. The DNA of the CDR3 is TGTGCCAGCAGTTACTCTACCGGGGGGGGAGGCTACACCTTC. Translating it yields CASSYSTGGGGYTF.

This chain uses TRBV10-2 with TRBJ1-2, with TRBD1 matching over 12 bases. The CDR3 length is 13 residues. V was clipped by 7 bases and J by 8 bases; unmatched bases: 5. The germline gives CDR1 WSHSY, CDR2 SAAADI. CDR3 region: CASMGQGAGGYTF. DNA for the CDR3: TGCGCCAGCATGGGACAGGGGGCTGGAGGCTACACCTTC.

The chain is built from TRBV5-5 and TRBJ2-3, with D perhaps TRBD2 (5 bases). This CDR3 region has 19 residues. CDR1 is SGHKS, CDR2 YYEKEE, per germline (reference sequence). V lost 4 bases and J 3 bases, leaving 27 bases between the germline ends. The CDR3 DNA reads TGTGCCAGCAGCCTGGCTGGGCTAGCCCGGCAGTGGTGGACAGATACGCAGTATTTT. It translates to CASSLAGLARQWWTDTQYF.

This rearrangement joins TRBV18 to TRBJ1-2; 10 bases are shared with TRBD1. The CDR3 sequence is 16 residues long. From germline, CDR1 is KGHSH and CDR2 LQKENI. With 3 bases clipped from V and 6 bases from J, the junction kept 10 bases outside the gene matches. In nucleotides, the CDR3 is TGTGCCAGCTCACCCAGACCCCCCGGACAGGGGGATGGCTACACCTTC. Amino acids: CASSPRPPGQGDGYTF.

V is TRBV9 and J is TRBJ2-1, with D uncertain. V lost 4 bases and J 8 bases, leaving 16 bases between the germline ends. This CDR3 region has 14 residues. Germline values: CDR1 SGDLS, CDR2 YYNGEE. DNA of the CDR3: TGTGCCAGCAGCTCCCGAGCCTTAGCCCATGAGCAGTTCTTC. Its protein is CASSSRALAHEQFF.

The chain has TRBV6-5 and TRBJ2-1; the D call may be TRBD1 or TRBD2 (5 bases each). V was pared by 5 bases and J by 8 bases, with 19 bases between. The CDR3 has 15 residues. Germline loops: CDR1 MNHEY, CDR2 SVGAGI. CDR3 loop: CASSARDRPGHEQFF. DNA for the CDR3: TGTGCCAGCAGTGCCCGGGACCGCCCGGGACATGAGCAGTTCTTC.

The chain employs TRBV9 and TRBJ2-7, with D possibly TRBD2 on 5 matching bases. The CDR3 consists of 15 residues. V was trimmed by 0 bases and J by 2 bases, leaving 12 bases between them. CDR1 is SGDLS, CDR2 YYNGEE, per germline. In DNA form, the CDR3 reads TGTGCCAGCAGCGTAGACTGGCGGAGGACCTACGAGCAGTACTTC. It codes for CASSVDWRRTYEQYF. Combining the CDR3 with reference TRBV9 and TRBJ2-7 gives the whole variable domain DSGVTQTPKHLITATGQRVTLRCSPRSGDLSVYWYQQSLDQGLQFLIQYYNGEERAKGNILERFSAQQFPDLHSELNLSSLELGDSALYFCASSVDWRRTYEQYFGPGTRLTVT.

This chain uses TRBV20-1 with TRBJ2-3; possible D gene TRBD2, 5 bases. Trimming left V 5 bases short and J 13 bases short, with 16 bases between. The CDR3 runs 11 residues. Per germline, CDR1 DFQATT and CDR2 SNEGSKA (reference sequence). As DNA, the CDR3 is TGCAGTGCTGGGAAGCGAGGGAGAAAGTATTTT. This gives the protein CSAGKRGRKYF.

With regard to this clone: One end of the junction is discordant with germline, which a read error may explain. This chain connects TRBV7-2 to TRBJ1-6; D gene uncertain. The CDR3 has 14 residues. Per germline, CDR1 SGHTA and CDR2 FQGNSA. CDR3: CASSLLGYSSPLHF. The DNA for the CDR3 is TGTGCCAGCAGCTTACTGGGATATAGTTCACCCCTCCACTTT.

This chain links TRBV11-1 with TRBJ2-7; D call uncertain. V was shortened by 5 bases and J by 1 base, with 6 bases between the two germline ends. This CDR3 is built from 12 residues. The germline V gene encodes CDR1 SGHAT and CDR2 FQDESV (reference sequence). The chain's CDR3 is CASSQRSYEQYF. For the CDR3, the DNA is TGTGCCAGCAGCCAGCGATCCTACGAGCAGTACTTC.

The chain uses TRBV5-4 and TRBJ2-7, with TRBD2 as a possible D gene (6 bases). Germline assignment: CDR1 SGHNT and CDR2 YYREEE (reference sequence). Deletions cut 0 bases from V and 3 bases from J, with 13 bases between. The CDR3 contains 15 residues. CDR3 in amino acids: CASSLAGREYYEQYF. Here the CDR3 DNA reads TGTGCCAGCAGCTTGGCTGGACGGGAGTACTACGAGCAGTACTTC.

This clone was observed a few times. The chain combines TRBV6-4 with TRBJ1-2; D call uncertain. This CDR3 comprises 13 residues. V lost 0 bases to trimming and J lost 8 bases, with 10 bases between them. CDR1 and CDR2 (germline): MRHNA, SNTAGT. This CDR3 reads CASSDSWVRGYTF. CDR3 sequence (DNA): TGTGCCAGCAGTGACTCATGGGTACGAGGCTACACCTTC.

This clone has more than one count but fewer than ten. The rearrangement links TRBV6-5 to TRBJ2-7, with TRBD1 matching over 12 bases. CDR1 MNHEY and CDR2 SVGAGI come from the germline V gene. V was clipped by 2 bases and J by 6 bases; unmatched bases: 5. CDR3 length equals 15 residues. CDR3 DNA sequence: TGTGCCAGCAGTTACGGAGGGACAGGGGGCGGCGAGCAGTACTTC. This codes for CASSYGGTGGGEQYF.

This chain links TRBV4-1 with TRBJ2-5; 7 bases map to TRBD2. Germline lookup yields CDR1 MGHRA and CDR2 YSYEKL. Germline trimming cut 1 base from V and 1 base from J; bases unmatched to any gene: 6. There are 16 residues in the CDR3. This CDR3 is CASSQAASGLQETQYF. CDR3 bases: TGCGCCAGCAGCCAAGCGGCTAGCGGCCTCCAAGAGACCCAGTACTTC.

The chain uses TRBV10-3 and TRBJ1-3; D gene uncertain. This CDR3 comprises 16 residues. V was pared by 0 bases and J by 0 bases, with 9 bases between. Per germline, CDR1 ENHRY and CDR2 SYGVKD. Written as DNA, the CDR3 is TGTGCCATCAGTGAGTCGAAGGTGCCCTCTGGAAACACCATATATTTT. This sequence encodes CAISESKVPSGNTIYF.

The chain employs TRBV5-1 and TRBJ2-1; 11 positions agree with TRBD2. CDR3 length: 15 amino acids. Germline CDR1 reads SGHRS; CDR2 reads YFSETQ. After removal of 1 base from V and 3 bases from J, the junction contained 0 bases not matched to a gene. The CDR3 bases are TGCGCCAGCAGCTTGCTAGCGGGGGGCTACAATGAGCAGTTCTTC. Its translation is CASSLLAGGYNEQFF.

The rearrangement links TRBV10-3 to TRBJ1-3; 7 bases align to TRBD1. J lost 0 bases, V lost 6 bases, and 8 bases had no gene match. Germline V lookup: CDR1 ENHRY, CDR2 SYGVKD. The CDR3 spans 16 residues. The DNA of the CDR3 is TGTGCCATCAGCTTTACAGGGGCAAGCTCTGGAAACACCATATATTTT. Its protein is CAISFTGASSGNTIYF.